The 5 T cell receptor beta chains given below trace back to one sample, sequenced in a study of prognosis after radiotherapy for stage I lung cancer. Starting from genomic DNA, TCR beta CDR3 was amplified through two-round multiplex PCR. Each TRBV and TRBJ gene had its own primer in the first PCR round. TCRdb independently ran MiXCR on the multiplex PCR reads; one entry per CDR3 protein. This table holds some 20,000 distinct CDR3 sequences, 55% found once. Sequenced here: PBMCs, sampled before or after stereotactic body radiation therapy (not recorded which). The receptor set was obtained from a donor over 45 with non-small cell lung cancer.

This clonotype is medium-sized (0.01 to 0.1%) by share. This rearrangement joins TRBV5-1 to TRBJ2-1; D ambiguous. CDR1 is SGHRS, CDR2 YFSETQ, per germline. V shed 3 bases and J shed 4 bases, with 11 bases lying between them. The CDR3 is 14 amino acids. In DNA form, the CDR3 reads TGCGCCAGCAGCTCTTCGACCGCATACAATGAGCAGTTCTTC. It encodes CASSSSTAYNEQFF.

This clonotype was counted only a few times. This sequence joins TRBV5-4 and TRBJ2-3; D remains unclear. CDR1 is SGHNT, CDR2 YYREEE, per germline (reference sequence). The CDR3 runs to 13 residues. Trimming left V 3 bases short and J 4 bases short, with 9 bases between. CDR3 sequence: CASSSQASDTQYF. The CDR3 nucleotides read TGTGCCAGCAGCTCGCAGGCCTCAGATACGCAGTATTTT.

On this clonotype itself: The junction does not match germline at one end; this may be a read error. DNA of the CDR3: TGCGCCAGCAGCCCGCTGGGAGGGGGCTCTTTCAGAAATGAGCAGCTCTTC. Translation: CASSPLGGGSFRNEQLF. This rearrangement joins TRBV5-1 to TRBJ2-1; tentatively, D is TRBD1 or TRBD2 (7 bases each). From germline, CDR1 is SGHRS and CDR2 YFSETQ. The CDR3 has 17 amino acids.

This clonotype counts as medium-sized. The rearrangement links TRBV6-1 to TRBJ2-7; 9 bases line up with TRBD1. After removal of 2 bases from V and 3 bases from J, the junction contained 5 bases not matched to a gene. The germline V gene encodes CDR1 MNHNS and CDR2 SASEGT. The CDR3 covers 15 residues. DNA for the CDR3: TGTGCCAGCAGTGAACTGTGGGGACAGGGCTACGAGCAGTACTTC. This encodes CASSELWGQGYEQYF.

Only one count was recorded for this clonotype. The chain employs TRBV30 and TRBJ1-2; TRBD1 aligns across 8 bases. The CDR3 contains 13 residues. The V gene's germline CDR1 is GTSNPN and CDR2 SVGIG (reference sequence). V trimming: 4 bases; J trimming: 6 bases; junction bases outside the gene matches: 7. CDR3 in amino acids: CAWNSQGANGYTF. In DNA, the CDR3 is TGTGCCTGGAATAGTCAGGGGGCGAATGGCTACACCTTC.